This T cell receptor (beta chain) was captured by sequencing in a study of blood T cell repertoires in COVID-19. Study-level background: The United States, Italy and Spain provided the acute and convalescent COVID-19 samples. In each case, the material was cDNA or gDNA derived from T cells, B-cell-depleted T cells, or PBMCs.

Germline CDR1 is SGHTS and CDR2 is YDEGEE. V lost 5 bases and J 0 bases, leaving 15 bases between the germline ends. The CDR3 loop spans 16 amino acids. Across 24 US areas, participants ranged in age from roughly 18 to 95 years. Repertoires were generated with immunoSEQ multiplex PCR, while TCRdb's copy carries only in-frame clones and drops some. The data contain roughly 200,000 clones, 89% of them seen just once; the ten biggest clones take up 2% to 2.5%. The V gene is TRBV5-8, the J gene TRBJ1-3; no reliable D call. The source is a woman in her thirties or forties with acute COVID-19. Sequencing used PBMCs or T cells enriched from blood (not recorded which). This CDR3 is CASSFTRLSSGNTIYF. The DNA for the CDR3 is TGTGCCAGCAGTTTCACCCGCCTGAGCTCTGGAAACACCATATATTTT.